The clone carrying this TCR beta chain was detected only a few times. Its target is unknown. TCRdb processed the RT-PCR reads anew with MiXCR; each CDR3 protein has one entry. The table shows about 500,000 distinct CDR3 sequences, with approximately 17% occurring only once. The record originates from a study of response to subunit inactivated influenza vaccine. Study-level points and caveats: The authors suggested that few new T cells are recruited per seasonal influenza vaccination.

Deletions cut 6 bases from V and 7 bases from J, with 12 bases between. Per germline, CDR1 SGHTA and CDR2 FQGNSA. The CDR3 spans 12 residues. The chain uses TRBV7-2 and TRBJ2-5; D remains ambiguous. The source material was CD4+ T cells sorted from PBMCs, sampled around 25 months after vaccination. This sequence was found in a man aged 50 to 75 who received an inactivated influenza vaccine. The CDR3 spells CASRYPSGTQYF. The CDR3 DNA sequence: TGTGCCAGCAGATACCCTTCGGGGACCCAGTACTTC.